This entry describes one T cell receptor (beta chain). This record comes from a study of cytomegalovirus exposure and HLA in healthy donors. Amplification used 60 Vbeta primers and 13 Jbeta primers. Sequenced by immunoSEQ multiplex PCR; TCRdb stores in-frame clones only, minus some. The sample has about 100,000 clones; approximately 73% are singletons. The ends were cut back, 3 bases at V and 8 bases at J, with 23 bases in the middle. The germline gives CDR1 SGDLS, CDR2 YYNGEE. This CDR3 spans 16 amino acids. This TCR was recovered from a woman between 45 and 65 years old in good health and CMV-seropositive. The sample comprised PBMCs. The gene calls are TRBV9 and TRBJ1-2; possibly TRBD1 for D (6 bases). The CDR3 coding sequence is TGTGCCAGCAGCGCGGCTGTGGACAGACCTAAAGGCGGCTACACCTTC. It is translated as CASSAAVDRPKGGYTF. The variable domain in full, completed from reference TRBV9 and TRBJ1-2, reads DSGVTQTPKHLITATGQRVTLRCSPRSGDLSVYWYQQSLDQGLQFLIQYYNGEERAKGNILERFSAQQFPDLHSELNLSSLELGDSALYFCASSAAVDRPKGGYTFGSGTRLTVV.